This T cell receptor beta chain was retrieved from a study of blood T cell repertoires in COVID-19. This CDR3 has 13 residues. Trimming removed 3 bases at V and 0 bases at J, with 5 bases between. CDR1 SNHLY and CDR2 FYNNEI come from the germline V gene. The authors' processing: Estimation of nucleated cell counts was performed using reference gene primer amplification. The data were produced by immunoSEQ multiplex PCR, yet TCRdb's version contains in-frame clones alone and is incomplete. V, J and clone size reflect that table, while D and trimming were determined from the DNA. The sample contains 150,000 to 190,000 clones, around 84% of which appear only once.

Sequencing input: PBMCs or T cells enriched from blood (not recorded which). This receptor was obtained from a man aged 50-59 years who had recovered from COVID-19. This chain joins TRBV2 and TRBJ1-2; D not certain. The CDR3 DNA follows: TGTGCCAGCAGTGACTCAGCTAACTATGGCTACACCTTC. Translating it yields CASSDSANYGYTF.